These 8 T cell receptor beta chains share one sample of origin, sequenced in a study of control samples from healthy donors and cancer patients. The protocol was immunoSEQ multiplex PCR, while the TCRdb copy is restricted to in-frame clones and leaves out a portion. The data show 110,000 to 150,000 clones, with about 89% seen just once and more than 6.5% held by the top ten. What was sequenced was blood. These receptor sequences come from a man between 18 and 29 years old in good health.

The gene calls are TRBV30 and TRBJ1-4; weak D call: TRBD1 (6 bases). The CDR3 covers 19 residues. The germline gives CDR1 GTSNPN, CDR2 SVGIG (reference sequence). Trimming shortened V by 3 bases and J by 8 bases, and 31 bases separated the two germline ends. The CDR3 reads CAWSDPLPGLRLQGEKLFF. The CDR3, as DNA: TGTGCCTGGAGCGACCCCCTACCGGGGCTTCGACTCCAGGGGGAAAAACTGTTTTTT.

This clone was seen only once. The chain couples TRBV5-8 to TRBJ1-2; weak D call: TRBD1 (6 bases). Trimming removed 0 bases from V and 4 bases from J, with 16 bases in between. This CDR3 contains 16 residues. CDR1 is SGHTS and CDR2 is YDEGEE in the germline V gene. The CDR3 protein is CASSLVTGWTPYGYTF. DNA of the CDR3: TGTGCCAGCAGCTTGGTCACAGGGTGGACTCCCTATGGCTACACCTTC.

The J gene is TRBJ1-1, the V gene TRBV2; D is undetermined. V was clipped by 7 bases and J by 1 base, with 13 bases between them. Germline CDR1 SNHLY, CDR2 FYNNEI. This CDR3 has 14 residues. The CDR3 spells CASNLLTENTEAFF. The CDR3 nucleotides read TGTGCCAGCAACCTACTAACCGAGAACACTGAAGCTTTCTTT.

This chain joins TRBV7-6 and TRBJ2-1; no clear D. Germline CDR1 reads SGHVS; CDR2 reads FNYEAQ. V was trimmed by 0 bases and J by 5 bases, leaving 8 bases between them. CDR3 size: 14 residues. This chain's CDR3 is CASSLAPGHNEQFF. In DNA, the CDR3 is TGTGCCAGCAGCTTAGCGCCAGGCCACAATGAGCAGTTCTTC. The complete variable domain, with remaining parts taken from reference TRBV7-6 and TRBJ2-1, reads GAGVSQSPRYKVTKRGQDVALRCDPISGHVSLYWYRQALGQGPEFLTYFNYEAQQDKSGLPNDRFSAERPEGSISTLTIQRTEQRDSAMYRCASSLAPGHNEQFFGPGTRLTVL.

The chain uses TRBV19 and TRBJ1-6; maybe TRBD1 (5 bases). The CDR3 has 17 residues. Germline V gene sequence: CDR1 LNHDA, CDR2 SQIVND (reference sequence). The V and J ends lost 5 bases and 14 bases respectively, with 28 bases between them. The CDR3 protein is CASSPSFPGKGDGTLHF. CDR3 nucleotides: TGTGCCAGTAGTCCTAGTTTCCCAGGGAAGGGAGATGGAACCCTCCACTTT.

The chain employs TRBV5-3 and TRBJ2-7; no firm D call. TRBV5-3 is recorded as an ORF, its role being uncertain. The CDR3 is 17 amino acids. Trimming took off 0 bases at V and 0 bases at J, with 16 bases between the two ends. The chain's CDR3 is CARSLVFPHGYSYEQYF. For the CDR3, the DNA is TGTGCCAGAAGCTTGGTTTTCCCCCACGGCTACTCCTACGAGCAGTACTTC.

CDR3 sequence: CASSPTGGANTF. CDR3 coding DNA: TGTGCCAGTAGTCCAACAGGGGGCGCAAATACCTTC. This chain connects TRBV19 to TRBJ1-2; TRBD1 aligns across 9 bases. V was pared by 5 bases and J by 14 bases, with 9 bases of the junction left unmatched. This CDR3 contains 12 residues. Germline-derived CDR1 and CDR2 are LNHDA and SQIVND (reference sequence).

The chain joins TRBV7-3 to TRBJ2-1; 7 nucleotides align to TRBD2. The CDR3 length is 15 residues. In germline, CDR1 is SGHTA, CDR2 FQGTGA. V lost 4 bases to trimming and J lost 9 bases; unmatched junction nucleotides: 12. The CDR3 here is CASSSHPGRAAEQFF. In DNA form, the CDR3 reads TGTGCCAGCAGCTCTCACCCGGGGAGGGCCGCTGAGCAGTTCTTC.